These 12 T cell receptor beta chains came from one sample sequenced in a study of sequential checkpoint blockade in melanoma. The data were produced by immunoSEQ multiplex PCR, yet TCRdb's version contains in-frame clones alone and is incomplete. Of 2,000 to 2,500 clones in the sample, roughly 15% were seen once. Treatment of the sample: randomized to nivolumab then ipilimumab (arm A) or the reverse (arm B). The specimen comprised tumor tissue (inferred from file names), sampled from a patient given nivolumab and ipilimumab in sequence. Every receptor here comes from a human donor with melanoma.

This clone was recorded at least ten times. The CDR3 coding sequence is TGTGCCAGCAGCTTGTACAGGGGGGCGCCTAGCACAGATACGCAGTATTTT. It specifies CASSLYRGAPSTDTQYF. V and J are TRBV11-3 and TRBJ2-3; the match to TRBD1 covers 8 bases. Losses at the gene ends were 3 bases for V and 0 bases for J; bases not matched to a gene: 8. Germline V gives CDR1 SGHNT, CDR2 YENEEA. The CDR3 length is 17 residues.

This clone showed up just a few times. The genes are TRBV12-5 and TRBJ2-7; D gene uncertain. Germline CDR1 LGHNT, CDR2 FRNRAP. The CDR3 runs to 12 residues. The CDR3 spells CASSPGPYEQYF. CDR3 bases: TGTGCCAGTTCTCCCGGGCCCTACGAGCAGTACTTC. Full variable domain (missing parts from reference TRBV12-5 and TRBJ2-7): DARVTQTPRHKVTEMGQEVTMRCQPILGHNTVFWYRQTMMQGLELLAYFRNRAPLDDSGMPKDRFSAEMPDATLATLKIQPSEPRDSAVYFCASSPGPYEQYFGPGTRLTVT.

This clone was observed a few times. V gene TRBV9 combines with J gene TRBJ2-3; the D gene is possibly TRBD2 (6 bases). Trimming took off 0 bases at V and 3 bases at J, with 14 bases between the two ends. This CDR3 has 16 amino acids. The V gene's germline CDR1 is SGDLS and CDR2 YYNGEE. The CDR3 nucleotides are TGTGCCAGCAGCGTAGCTCGGGGAGGTAATACAGATACGCAGTATTTT. This sequence encodes CASSVARGGNTDTQYF. The full variable domain, rest sourced from reference TRBV9 and TRBJ2-3, is DSGVTQTPKHLITATGQRVTLRCSPRSGDLSVYWYQQSLDQGLQFLIQYYNGEERAKGNILERFSAQQFPDLHSELNLSSLELGDSALYFCASSVARGGNTDTQYFGPGTRLTVL.

This sequence joins TRBV5-1 and TRBJ1-1; possibly TRBD1 for D (6 bases). Deletions cut 4 bases from V and 0 bases from J, with 13 bases between. The germline gives CDR1 SGHRS, CDR2 YFSETQ. The length of the CDR3 is 15 residues. The CDR3 is CASSAGQTMNTEAFF. CDR3 bases: TGCGCCAGCAGCGCTGGACAGACTATGAACACTGAAGCTTTCTTT.

By sample share, this clone is large. The chain uses TRBV19 and TRBJ2-2, with a weak D call TRBD2 (6 bases). The CDR3 spans 15 residues. Germline-derived CDR1 and CDR2 are LNHDA and SQIVND (reference sequence). Trimming took off 3 bases at V and 2 bases at J, with 10 bases between the two ends. For the CDR3, the DNA is TGTGCCAGTAGTATGACAGCGGGTAACACCGGGGAGCTGTTTTTT. This sequence encodes CASSMTAGNTGELFF.

This clone rates as medium-sized. This chain connects TRBV9 to TRBJ1-4, with 7 bases lining up with TRBD1. The CDR3 extends over 14 amino acids. Germline CDR1 is SGDLS and CDR2 is YYNGEE. J was trimmed by 7 bases and V by 5 bases; bases with no gene match: 8. The CDR3 nucleotides read TGTGCCAGCAGTAACCGGGACAGCTTTGAAAAACTGTTTTTT. Translating gives CASSNRDSFEKLFF.

Many counts were recorded for this clone. The V gene is TRBV11-3, the J gene TRBJ2-1; TRBD2 agrees at 10 bases. Germline lookup yields CDR1 SGHNT and CDR2 YENEEA. J was trimmed by 0 bases and V by 2 bases; bases with no gene match: 10. The CDR3 consists of 19 residues. The CDR3: CASSLRLAGAASSYNEQFF. CDR3 nucleotides: TGTGCCAGCAGCTTACGGCTAGCGGGGGCCGCCAGCTCCTACAATGAGCAGTTCTTC. The full variable domain, in which reference TRBV11-3 and TRBJ2-1 provide the parts outside the CDR3, is EAGVVQSPRYKIIEKKQPVAFWCNPISGHNTLYWYLQNLGQGPELLIRYENEEAVDDSQLPKDRFSAERLKGVDSTLKIQPAELGDSAVYLCASSLRLAGAASSYNEQFFGPGTRLTVL.

V gene TRBV30 combines with J gene TRBJ2-3; no definite D call. The V and J ends lost 0 bases and 0 bases respectively, with 10 bases between them. Germline-derived CDR1 and CDR2 are GTSNPN and SVGIG (reference sequence). The CDR3 sequence is 15 residues long. This CDR3 is CAWSVLRLSTDTQYF. The CDR3 nucleotides are TGTGCCTGGAGTGTACTGCGACTCAGCACAGATACGCAGTATTTT.

In this sample, this clone is large. CDR3 nucleotides: TGTGCCAGCAGTTACGAGTGGGGGAAGTACACTGAAGCTTTCTTT. It specifies CASSYEWGKYTEAFF. The V call is TRBV6-8, the J call TRBJ1-1, with a weak D call TRBD1 (5 bases). Trimming shortened V by 2 bases and J by 3 bases, and 13 bases separated the two germline ends. Germline V gene data show CDR1 as MNHGY and CDR2 as SAAAGT. CDR3 length: 15 amino acids.

This clone counts as medium-sized. The CDR3 DNA reads TGTGCCAGCACTCAGACAGGGAGAAGGGATGGCTACACCTTC. It specifies CASTQTGRRDGYTF. J is TRBJ1-2 and V is TRBV6-8; TRBD1 agrees at 7 bases. The J segment lost 6 bases and the V segment lost 7 bases, leaving 11 bases of the junction unmatched. The CDR3 is 14 amino acids. CDR1 is MNHGY and CDR2 is SAAAGT in the germline V gene.

The rearrangement joins TRBV14 to TRBJ2-7, with D possibly being TRBD2 (6 bases). This CDR3 has 15 amino acids. Per the germline V gene, CDR1 is SGHDN and CDR2 is FVKESK. Trimming removed 8 bases from V and 0 bases from J, with 17 bases in between. In DNA, the CDR3 is TGTGCCAGCCGCGGGGACTCCTCGAGCTCCTACGAGCAGTACTTC. This encodes CASRGDSSSSYEQYF.

The V call is TRBV18, the J call TRBJ1-2, with D possibly matching TRBD1 (5 bases). Germline-derived CDR1 and CDR2 are KGHSH and LQKENI. There are 14 residues in the CDR3. Deletions cut 3 bases from V and 6 bases from J, with 14 bases between. CDR3 sequence: CASSPTGSGDGYTF. The CDR3 DNA reads TGTGCCAGCTCACCTACAGGATCAGGTGATGGCTACACCTTC.